Listed below are T cell receptor beta chains from one sample, sequenced in a study of T cells in Graves' hyperthyroidism and ophthalmopathy. TCRdb re-derived calls from the multiplex PCR reads in MiXCR, one entry per CDR3 protein. The data show about 520,000 distinct CDR3 sequences, less than 25% seen once. Source material: blood. These receptors all come from a man aged 18 to 30 with Graves' hyperthyroidism. Each CDR3 is given with its conserved first and last residue. Each record gives: J gene, clone size, V gene, D gene, CDR3 protein, CDR3 DNA. D genes are given only for firm matches. The size field is filled for only some rows; it gives once, few, many or a size class.

j_call: TRBJ1-1
clone_size: many
v_call: TRBV6-1
d_call: -
cdr3_aa: CASSEARAGWTEAFF
cdr3_nt: TGTGCCAGCAGTGAAGCGCGAGCGGGATGGACTGAAGCTTTCTTT

j_call: TRBJ1-3
clone_size: -
v_call: TRBV28
d_call: -
cdr3_aa: CASSLGVGYLAGNTIYF
cdr3_nt: TGTGCCAGCAGTTTGGGGGTGGGGTACCTAGCTGGAAACACCATATATTTT

j_call: TRBJ2-7
clone_size: few
v_call: TRBV4-2
d_call: -
cdr3_aa: CASSQEAQGVAYEQYF
cdr3_nt: TGTGCCAGCAGCCAAGAAGCACAGGGAGTCGCTTACGAGCAGTACTTC

j_call: TRBJ1-5
clone_size: many
v_call: TRBV27
d_call: -
cdr3_aa: CASSSGYNQPQHF
cdr3_nt: TGTGCCAGCAGTTCAGGGTACAATCAGCCCCAGCATTTT

j_call: TRBJ1-2
clone_size: -
v_call: TRBV4-2
d_call: TRBD1
cdr3_aa: CASSQTGEYGYTF
cdr3_nt: TGTGCCAGCAGCCAGACAGGGGAGTATGGCTACACCTTC

j_call: TRBJ2-2
clone_size: -
v_call: TRBV29-1
d_call: TRBD2
cdr3_aa: CSVRLSVGLAGGLGTGELFF
cdr3_nt: TGCAGCGTCCGCCTGAGTGTAGGACTAGCGGGGGGGCTCGGCACCGGGGAGCTGTTTTTT

j_call: TRBJ1-3
clone_size: -
v_call: TRBV30
d_call: -
cdr3_aa: CAWRDDRTSSGNTIYF
cdr3_nt: TGTGCCTGGAGGGACGACAGGACAAGCTCTGGAAACACCATATATTTT

j_call: TRBJ1-5
clone_size: few
v_call: TRBV19
d_call: -
cdr3_aa: CASTHWGAGQPQHF
cdr3_nt: TGTGCCAGTACCCATTGGGGGGCGGGCCAGCCCCAGCATTTT

j_call: TRBJ2-7
clone_size: many
v_call: TRBV6-5
d_call: -
cdr3_aa: CASSYSDSYEQYF
cdr3_nt: TGTGCCAGCAGTTACTCTGACAGCTACGAGCAGTACTTC

j_call: TRBJ2-3
clone_size: many
v_call: TRBV6-4
d_call: TRBD2
cdr3_aa: CASSRHTGGSTDTQYF
cdr3_nt: TGTGCCAGCAGTCGCCACACGGGGGGATCGACAGATACGCAGTATTTT

j_call: TRBJ2-3
clone_size: -
v_call: TRBV24-1
d_call: -
cdr3_aa: CATSDVGNTDTQYF
cdr3_nt: TGTGCCACCAGTGATGTGGGAAATACAGATACGCAGTATTTT

j_call: TRBJ2-7
clone_size: -
v_call: TRBV11-3
d_call: -
cdr3_aa: CASSLGGGHPGEQYF
cdr3_nt: TGTGCCAGCAGCTTGGGTGGGGGCCACCCAGGGGAGCAGTACTTC

j_call: TRBJ1-5
clone_size: -
v_call: TRBV10-3
d_call: -
cdr3_aa: CAISESQGPQHF
cdr3_nt: TGTGCCATCAGTGAATCCCAGGGGCCCCAGCATTTT

j_call: TRBJ1-3
clone_size: many
v_call: TRBV28
d_call: -
cdr3_aa: CASLPYSGNTIYF
cdr3_nt: TGTGCCAGCCTACCTTACTCTGGAAACACCATATATTTT

j_call: TRBJ1-3
clone_size: -
v_call: TRBV4-1
d_call: -
cdr3_aa: CASSRGPSGNTIYF
cdr3_nt: TGCGCCAGCAGCCGAGGACCCTCTGGAAACACCATATATTTT

j_call: TRBJ1-2
clone_size: many
v_call: TRBV6-5
d_call: -
cdr3_aa: CASSFLSDQSGSYTF
cdr3_nt: TGTGCCAGCAGTTTCCTGTCAGACCAATCCGGGAGCTACACCTTC

j_call: TRBJ1-1
clone_size: many
v_call: TRBV2
d_call: -
cdr3_aa: CASLPLAGLGMNTEAFF
cdr3_nt: TGTGCCAGCCTACCTTTGGCCGGACTGGGCATGAACACTGAAGCTTTCTTT

j_call: TRBJ2-7
clone_size: many
v_call: TRBV20-1
d_call: -
cdr3_aa: CSARALGGPYEQYF
cdr3_nt: TGCAGTGCTAGAGCCTTGGGCGGACCCTACGAGCAGTACTTC

j_call: TRBJ1-2
clone_size: many
v_call: TRBV28
d_call: -
cdr3_aa: CASSLWNLHGYTF
cdr3_nt: TGTGCCAGCAGTTTATGGAACCTTCATGGCTACACCTTC

j_call: TRBJ2-7
clone_size: many
v_call: TRBV10-3
d_call: -
cdr3_aa: CAIRVHEQYF
cdr3_nt: TGTGCCATCAGGGTCCACGAGCAGTACTTC

j_call: TRBJ1-5
clone_size: once
v_call: TRBV24-1
d_call: -
cdr3_aa: CATSAGRDSNQPQHF
cdr3_nt: TGTGCCACCAGTGCTGGACGGGACAGCAATCAGCCCCAGCATTTT

j_call: TRBJ2-2
clone_size: -
v_call: TRBV19
d_call: -
cdr3_aa: CAGSFPIDGTGELFF
cdr3_nt: TGTGCCGGTAGTTTTCCCATCGACGGTACCGGGGAGCTGTTTTTT

j_call: TRBJ2-7
clone_size: -
v_call: TRBV20-1
d_call: -
cdr3_aa: CSARPGSLYEQYF
cdr3_nt: TGCAGTGCTAGGCCAGGGAGTCTATACGAGCAGTACTTC

j_call: TRBJ1-1
clone_size: many
v_call: TRBV6-1
d_call: -
cdr3_aa: CASQRGAGTEAFF
cdr3_nt: TGTGCCAGCCAGCGGGGGGCGGGCACTGAAGCTTTCTTT

j_call: TRBJ2-5
clone_size: few
v_call: TRBV30
d_call: -
cdr3_aa: CAWSVDPAGNNQETQYF
cdr3_nt: TGTGCCTGGAGTGTAGATCCGGCTGGGAATAACCAAGAGACCCAGTACTTC

j_call: TRBJ1-5
clone_size: few
v_call: TRBV19
d_call: -
cdr3_aa: CASSGPFEVTQPQHF
cdr3_nt: TGTGCCAGTAGTGGCCCTTTCGAGGTTACTCAGCCCCAGCATTTT

j_call: TRBJ1-2
clone_size: -
v_call: TRBV5-1
d_call: TRBD1
cdr3_aa: CASSFTGQAADGYTF
cdr3_nt: TGCGCCAGCAGCTTTACCGGACAGGCCGCGGATGGCTACACCTTC

j_call: TRBJ2-5
clone_size: few
v_call: TRBV5-6
d_call: -
cdr3_aa: CASSSGLTTEETQYF
cdr3_nt: TGTGCCAGCAGCTCAGGACTGACTACCGAAGAGACCCAGTACTTC

j_call: TRBJ2-2
clone_size: many
v_call: TRBV11-3
d_call: TRBD1
cdr3_aa: CASSKTGQITGELFF
cdr3_nt: TGTGCCAGCAGCAAGACGGGACAGATTACCGGGGAGCTGTTTTTT

j_call: TRBJ2-7
clone_size: -
v_call: TRBV15
d_call: TRBD1
cdr3_aa: CATSREGGAYEQYF
cdr3_nt: TGTGCCACCAGCAGAGAAGGGGGCGCCTACGAGCAGTACTTC

j_call: TRBJ2-7
clone_size: many
v_call: TRBV28
d_call: TRBD1
cdr3_aa: CASSSGQGHDEQYF
cdr3_nt: TGTGCCAGCAGTTCGGGACAGGGTCACGACGAGCAGTACTTC

j_call: TRBJ2-7
clone_size: few
v_call: TRBV5-1
d_call: -
cdr3_aa: CASSHGVRVNEQYF
cdr3_nt: TGCGCCAGCAGCCACGGAGTCAGGGTTAACGAGCAGTACTTC

j_call: TRBJ1-1
clone_size: -
v_call: TRBV6-1
d_call: TRBD1
cdr3_aa: CASSPGQPVGALSEAFF
cdr3_nt: TGTGCCAGCAGTCCGGGACAGCCGGTCGGGGCCCTTAGTGAAGCTTTCTTT

j_call: TRBJ1-2
clone_size: few
v_call: TRBV19
d_call: -
cdr3_aa: CASSYRQESSLRGYTF
cdr3_nt: TGTGCCAGTAGCTACAGACAGGAATCATCCCTACGTGGCTACACCTTC

j_call: TRBJ1-5
clone_size: -
v_call: TRBV19
d_call: -
cdr3_aa: CASSIQGGADHQPQHF
cdr3_nt: TGTGCCAGTAGTATACAGGGCGGGGCGGATCATCAGCCCCAGCATTTT